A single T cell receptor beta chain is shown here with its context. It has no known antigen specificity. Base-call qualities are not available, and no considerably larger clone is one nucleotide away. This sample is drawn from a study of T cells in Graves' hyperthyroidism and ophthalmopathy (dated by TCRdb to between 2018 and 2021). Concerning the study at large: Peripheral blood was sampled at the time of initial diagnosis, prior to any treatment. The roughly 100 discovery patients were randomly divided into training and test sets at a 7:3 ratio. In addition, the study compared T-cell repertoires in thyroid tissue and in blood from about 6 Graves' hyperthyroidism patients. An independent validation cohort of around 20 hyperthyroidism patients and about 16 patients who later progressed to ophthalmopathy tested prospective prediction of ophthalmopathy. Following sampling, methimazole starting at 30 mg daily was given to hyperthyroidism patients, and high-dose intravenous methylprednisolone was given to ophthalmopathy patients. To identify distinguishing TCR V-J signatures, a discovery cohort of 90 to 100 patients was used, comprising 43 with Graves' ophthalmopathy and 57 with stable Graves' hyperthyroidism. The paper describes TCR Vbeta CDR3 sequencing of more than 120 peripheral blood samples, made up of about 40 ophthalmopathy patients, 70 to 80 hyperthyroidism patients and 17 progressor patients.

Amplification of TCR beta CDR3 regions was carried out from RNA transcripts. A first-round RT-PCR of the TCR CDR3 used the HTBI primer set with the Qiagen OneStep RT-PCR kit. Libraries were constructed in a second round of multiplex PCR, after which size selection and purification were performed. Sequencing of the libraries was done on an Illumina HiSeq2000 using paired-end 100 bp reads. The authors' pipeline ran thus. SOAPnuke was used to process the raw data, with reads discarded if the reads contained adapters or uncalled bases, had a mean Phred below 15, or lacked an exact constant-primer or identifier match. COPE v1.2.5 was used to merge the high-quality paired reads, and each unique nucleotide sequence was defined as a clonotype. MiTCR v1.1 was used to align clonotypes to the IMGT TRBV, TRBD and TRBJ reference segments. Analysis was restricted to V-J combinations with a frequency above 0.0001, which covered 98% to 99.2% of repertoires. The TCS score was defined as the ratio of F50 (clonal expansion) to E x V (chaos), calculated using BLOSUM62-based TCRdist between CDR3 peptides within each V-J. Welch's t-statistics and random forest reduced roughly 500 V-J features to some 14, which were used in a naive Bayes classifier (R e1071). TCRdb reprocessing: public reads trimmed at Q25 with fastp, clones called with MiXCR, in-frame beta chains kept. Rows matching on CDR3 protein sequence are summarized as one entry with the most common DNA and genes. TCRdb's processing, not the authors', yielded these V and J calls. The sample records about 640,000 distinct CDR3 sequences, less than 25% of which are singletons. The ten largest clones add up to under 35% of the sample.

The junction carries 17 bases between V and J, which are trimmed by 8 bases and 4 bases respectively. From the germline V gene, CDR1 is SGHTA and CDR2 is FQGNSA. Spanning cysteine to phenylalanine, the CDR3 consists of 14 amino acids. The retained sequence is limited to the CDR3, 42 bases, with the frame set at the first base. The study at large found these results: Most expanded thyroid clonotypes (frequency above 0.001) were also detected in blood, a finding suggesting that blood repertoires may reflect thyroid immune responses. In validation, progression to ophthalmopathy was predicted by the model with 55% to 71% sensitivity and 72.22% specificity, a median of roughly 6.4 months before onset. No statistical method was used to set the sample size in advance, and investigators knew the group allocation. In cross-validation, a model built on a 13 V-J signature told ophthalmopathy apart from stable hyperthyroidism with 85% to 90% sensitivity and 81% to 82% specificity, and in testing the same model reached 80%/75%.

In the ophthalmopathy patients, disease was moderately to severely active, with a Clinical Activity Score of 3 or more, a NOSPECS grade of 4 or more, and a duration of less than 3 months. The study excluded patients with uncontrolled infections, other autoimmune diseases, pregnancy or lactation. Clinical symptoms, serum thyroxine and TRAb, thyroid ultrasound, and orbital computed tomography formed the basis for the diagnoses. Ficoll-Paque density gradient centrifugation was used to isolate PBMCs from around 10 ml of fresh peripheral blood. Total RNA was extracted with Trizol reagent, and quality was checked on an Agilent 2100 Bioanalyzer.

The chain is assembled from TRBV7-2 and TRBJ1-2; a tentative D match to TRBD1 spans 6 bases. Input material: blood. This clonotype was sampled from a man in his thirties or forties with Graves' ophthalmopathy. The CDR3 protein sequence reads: CASLQPGEGYGYTF. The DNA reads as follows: TGTGCCAGCCTCCAGCCAGGGGAGGGCTATGGCTACACCTTC.